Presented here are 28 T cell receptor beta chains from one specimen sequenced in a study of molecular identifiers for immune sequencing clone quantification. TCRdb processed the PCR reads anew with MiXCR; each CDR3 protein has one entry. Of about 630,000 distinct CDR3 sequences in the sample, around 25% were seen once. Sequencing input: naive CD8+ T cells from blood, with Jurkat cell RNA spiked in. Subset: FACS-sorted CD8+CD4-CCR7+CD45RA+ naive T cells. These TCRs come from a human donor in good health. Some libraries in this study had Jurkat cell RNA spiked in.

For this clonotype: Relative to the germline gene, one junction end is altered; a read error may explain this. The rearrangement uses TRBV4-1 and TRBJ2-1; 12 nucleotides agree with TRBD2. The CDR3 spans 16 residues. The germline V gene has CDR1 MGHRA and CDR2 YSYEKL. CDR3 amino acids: CASSQRLAGAYSEQFF. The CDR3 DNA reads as TGCGCCAGCAGCCAACGACTAGCGGGGGCCTACAGTGAGCAGTTCTTC.

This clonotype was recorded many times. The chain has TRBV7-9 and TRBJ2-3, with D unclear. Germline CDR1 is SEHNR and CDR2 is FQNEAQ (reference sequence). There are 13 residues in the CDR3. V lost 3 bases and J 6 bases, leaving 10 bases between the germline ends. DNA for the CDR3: TGTGCCAGCAGCTTTATGCCCGGGGATACGCAGTATTTT. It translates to CASSFMPGDTQYF.

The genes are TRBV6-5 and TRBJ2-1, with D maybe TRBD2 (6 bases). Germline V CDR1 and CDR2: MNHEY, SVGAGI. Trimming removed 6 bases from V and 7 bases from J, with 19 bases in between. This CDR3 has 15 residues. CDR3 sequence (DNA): TGTGCCAGCAGGGTATGTTCCGGGAGTCCAAATGAGCAGTTCTTC. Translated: CASRVCSGSPNEQFF.

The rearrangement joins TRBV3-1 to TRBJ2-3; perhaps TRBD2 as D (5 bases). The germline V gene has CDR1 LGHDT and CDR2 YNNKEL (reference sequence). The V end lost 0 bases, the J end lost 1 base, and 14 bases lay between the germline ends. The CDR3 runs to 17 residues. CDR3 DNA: TGTGCCAGCAGCCAAGAATGGAGGTTGGGCCGCACAGATACGCAGTATTTT. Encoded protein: CASSQEWRLGRTDTQYF.

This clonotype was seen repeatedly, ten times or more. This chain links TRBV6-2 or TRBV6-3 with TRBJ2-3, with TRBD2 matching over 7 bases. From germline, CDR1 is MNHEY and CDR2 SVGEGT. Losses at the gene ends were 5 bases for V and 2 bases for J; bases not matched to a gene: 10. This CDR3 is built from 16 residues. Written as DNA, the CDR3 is TGTGCCAGCAGTAACGAGCGGGAAACCCTCACAGATACGCAGTATTTT. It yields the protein CASSNERETLTDTQYF.

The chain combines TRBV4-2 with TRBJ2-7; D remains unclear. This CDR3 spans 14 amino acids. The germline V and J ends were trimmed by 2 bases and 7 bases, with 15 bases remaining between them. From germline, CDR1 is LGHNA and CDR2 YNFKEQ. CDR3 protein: CASSQNAGFEEQYF. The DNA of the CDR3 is TGTGCCAGCAGCCAAAATGCTGGGTTTGAAGAGCAGTACTTC.

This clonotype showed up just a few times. The CDR3 DNA is TGTGCCAGTAGTATATACAGCTCCTACAATGAGCAGTTCTTC. This sequence encodes CASSIYSSYNEQFF. V and J are TRBV19 and TRBJ2-1; D remains ambiguous. Germline CDR1 is LNHDA and CDR2 is SQIVND (reference sequence). V was pared by 2 bases and J by 0 bases, with 5 bases between. The CDR3 runs to 14 residues.

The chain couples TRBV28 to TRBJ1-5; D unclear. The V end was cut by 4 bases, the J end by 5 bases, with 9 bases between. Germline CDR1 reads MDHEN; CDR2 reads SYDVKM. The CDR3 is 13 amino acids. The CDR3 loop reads CASSSYSHQPQHF. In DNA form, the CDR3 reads TGTGCCAGCAGTTCCTACAGCCATCAGCCCCAGCATTTT.

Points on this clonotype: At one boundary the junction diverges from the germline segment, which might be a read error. As DNA, the CDR3 is TGTGCCAGCAGTTTATCGGGGACAGGACAAGAGCCCCAGTACTTC. This gives the protein CASSLSGTGQEPQYF. The V gene is TRBV27, the J gene TRBJ2-5; 8 bases match TRBD1. Germline CDR1 MNHEY, CDR2 SMNVEV (reference sequence). The CDR3 length is 15 residues.

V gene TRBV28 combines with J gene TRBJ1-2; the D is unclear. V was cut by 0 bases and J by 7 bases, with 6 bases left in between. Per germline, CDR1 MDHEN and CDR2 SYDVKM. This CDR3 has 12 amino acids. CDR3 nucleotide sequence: TGTGCCAGCAGTTTATGGGTTGGTGGCTACACCTTC. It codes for CASSLWVGGYTF.

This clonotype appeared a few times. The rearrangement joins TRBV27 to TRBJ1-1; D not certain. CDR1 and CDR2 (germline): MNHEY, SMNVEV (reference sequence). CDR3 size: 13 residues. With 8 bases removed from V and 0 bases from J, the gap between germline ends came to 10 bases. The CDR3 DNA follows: TGTGCCAGCGGTGGACTTATGAACACTGAAGCTTTCTTT. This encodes CASGGLMNTEAFF.

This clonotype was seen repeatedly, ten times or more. The CDR3 sequence is CASSHVAEGEQFF. In nucleotides, the CDR3 is TGTGCCAGCAGCCACGTTGCGGAGGGGGAGCAGTTCTTC. The chain recombines TRBV7-9 with TRBJ2-1; D may be TRBD2 (6 bases). The germline V and J ends were trimmed by 5 bases and 10 bases, with 15 bases remaining between them. Germline values: CDR1 SEHNR, CDR2 FQNEAQ (reference sequence). This CDR3 contains 13 residues. The variable domain in full, completed from reference TRBV7-9 and TRBJ2-1, reads DTGVSQNPRHKITKRGQNVTFRCDPISEHNRLYWYRQTLGQGPEFLTYFQNEAQLEKSRLLSDRFSAERPKGSFSTLEIQRTEQGDSAMYLCASSHVAEGEQFFGPGTRLTVL.

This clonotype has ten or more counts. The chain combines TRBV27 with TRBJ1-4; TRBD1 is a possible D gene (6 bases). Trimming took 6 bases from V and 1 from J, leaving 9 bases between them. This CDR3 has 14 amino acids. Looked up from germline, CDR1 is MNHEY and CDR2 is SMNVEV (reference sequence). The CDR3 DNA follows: TGTGCCAGCAGCCCACAGGGAACTAATGAAAAACTGTTTTTT. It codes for CASSPQGTNEKLFF.

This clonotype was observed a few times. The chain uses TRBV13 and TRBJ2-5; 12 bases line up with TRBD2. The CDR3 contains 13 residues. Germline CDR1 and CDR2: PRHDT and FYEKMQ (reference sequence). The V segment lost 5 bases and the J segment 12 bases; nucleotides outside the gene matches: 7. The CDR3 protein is CASSPGLAGMKYF. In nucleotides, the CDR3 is TGTGCCAGCAGCCCCGGACTAGCGGGGATGAAGTACTTC.

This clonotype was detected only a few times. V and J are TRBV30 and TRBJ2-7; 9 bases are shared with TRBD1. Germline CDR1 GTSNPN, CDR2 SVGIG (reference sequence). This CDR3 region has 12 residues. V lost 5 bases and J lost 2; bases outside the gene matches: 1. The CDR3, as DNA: TGTGCCTGGGGGACAGGGACCTACGAGCAGTACTTC. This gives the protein CAWGTGTYEQYF.

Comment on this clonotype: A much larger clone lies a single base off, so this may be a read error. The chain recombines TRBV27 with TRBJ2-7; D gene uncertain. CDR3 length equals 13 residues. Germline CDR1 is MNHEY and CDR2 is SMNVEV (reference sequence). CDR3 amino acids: CASSLSPSYGQYF. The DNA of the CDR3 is TGTGCCAGCAGTTTAAGCCCCTCGTACGGGCAGTACTTC.

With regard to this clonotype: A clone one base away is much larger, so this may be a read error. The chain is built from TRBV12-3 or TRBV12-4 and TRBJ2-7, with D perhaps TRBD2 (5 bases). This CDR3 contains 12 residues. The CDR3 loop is CASSPRLARVHF. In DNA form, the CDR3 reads TGTGCCAGCAGTCCGCGGCTCGCGAGGGTGCACTTC.

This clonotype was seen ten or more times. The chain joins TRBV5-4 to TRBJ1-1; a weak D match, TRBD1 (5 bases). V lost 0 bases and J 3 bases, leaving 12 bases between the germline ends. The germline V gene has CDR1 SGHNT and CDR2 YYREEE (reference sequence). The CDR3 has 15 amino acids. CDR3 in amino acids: CASSLEGREDTEAFF. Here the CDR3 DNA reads TGTGCCAGCAGCTTGGAGGGCAGGGAGGACACTGAAGCTTTCTTT.

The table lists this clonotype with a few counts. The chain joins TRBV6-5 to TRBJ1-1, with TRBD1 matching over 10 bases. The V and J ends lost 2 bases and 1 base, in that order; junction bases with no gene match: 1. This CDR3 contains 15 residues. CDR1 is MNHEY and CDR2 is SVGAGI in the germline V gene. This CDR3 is CASSYRDRGNTEAFF. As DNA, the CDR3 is TGTGCCAGCAGTTACCGGGACAGGGGGAACACTGAAGCTTTCTTT.

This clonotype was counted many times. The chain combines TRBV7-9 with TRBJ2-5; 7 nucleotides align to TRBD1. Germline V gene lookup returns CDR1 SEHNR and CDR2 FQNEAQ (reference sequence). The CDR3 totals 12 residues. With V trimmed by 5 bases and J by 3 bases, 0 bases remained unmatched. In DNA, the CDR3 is TGTGCCAGCAGCACAGGGGAAGAGACCCAGTACTTC. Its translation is CASSTGEETQYF.

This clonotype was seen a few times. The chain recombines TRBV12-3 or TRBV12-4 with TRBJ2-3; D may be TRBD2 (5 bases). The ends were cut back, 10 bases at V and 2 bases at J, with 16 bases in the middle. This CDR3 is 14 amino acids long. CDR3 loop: CATTSGTHTDTQYF. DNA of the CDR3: TGTGCCACCACGAGCGGAACCCACACAGATACGCAGTATTTT.

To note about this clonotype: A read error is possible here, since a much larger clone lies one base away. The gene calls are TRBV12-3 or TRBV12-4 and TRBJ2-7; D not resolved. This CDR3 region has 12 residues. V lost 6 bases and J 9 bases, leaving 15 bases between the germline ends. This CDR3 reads CASSHGTTGQYF. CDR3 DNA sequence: TGTGCCAGCAGCCACGGCACAACCGGGCAGTACTTC.

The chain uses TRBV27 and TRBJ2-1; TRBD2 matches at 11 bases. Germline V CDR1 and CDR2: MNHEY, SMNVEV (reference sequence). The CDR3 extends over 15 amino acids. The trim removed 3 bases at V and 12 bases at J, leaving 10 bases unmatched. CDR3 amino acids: CASSFVSGGAGGQFF. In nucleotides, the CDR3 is TGTGCCAGCAGTTTTGTTAGCGGGGGGGCCGGTGGGCAGTTCTTC.

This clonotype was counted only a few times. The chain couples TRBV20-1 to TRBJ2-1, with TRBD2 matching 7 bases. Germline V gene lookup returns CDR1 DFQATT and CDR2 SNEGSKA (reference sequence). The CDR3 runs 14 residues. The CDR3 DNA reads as TGCAGAGCCGTCCGGCGGGGGAGCTACAATGAGCAGTTCTTC. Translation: CRAVRRGSYNEQFF.

CDR3 bases: TGTGCCAGCAGCTTAACCTTGATGACAGGGGGCAACAATGAGCAGTTCTTC. As protein: CASSLTLMTGGNNEQFF. This chain connects TRBV7-9 to TRBJ2-1; 10 nucleotides agree with TRBD1. V lost 2 bases to trimming and J lost 5 bases; unmatched junction nucleotides: 9. The CDR3 totals 17 residues. In germline, CDR1 is SEHNR, CDR2 FQNEAQ (reference sequence).

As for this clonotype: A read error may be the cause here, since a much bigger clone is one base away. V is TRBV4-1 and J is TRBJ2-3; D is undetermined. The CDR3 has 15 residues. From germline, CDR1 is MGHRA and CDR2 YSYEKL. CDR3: CTSSQEKRITDTQYF. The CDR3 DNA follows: TGCACCAGCAGCCAAGAAAAGAGGATCACAGATACGCAGTATTTT.

CDR3 residues: CASSLLSGAEQYF. CDR3 nucleotide sequence: TGTGCCAGCAGTTTACTATCCGGGGCCGAGCAGTACTTC. The chain combines TRBV27 with TRBJ2-7; either TRBD1 or TRBD2 may supply D (5 bases each). Deletions cut 2 bases from V and 6 bases from J, with 11 bases between. CDR3 length: 13 residues. Germline V lookup: CDR1 MNHEY, CDR2 SMNVEV (reference sequence).

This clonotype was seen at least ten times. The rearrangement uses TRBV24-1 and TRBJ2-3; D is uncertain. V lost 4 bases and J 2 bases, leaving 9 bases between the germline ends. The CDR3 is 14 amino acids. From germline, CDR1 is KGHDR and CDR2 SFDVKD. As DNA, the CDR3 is TGTGCCACCAGTGAAGGTGCTCTCACAGATACGCAGTATTTT. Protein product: CATSEGALTDTQYF.